Given below is one T cell receptor beta chain in context. The antigen remains unidentified. Libraries were prepared by immunoSEQ multiplex PCR; TCRdb keeps only in-frame clonotypes and omits some of them. The sample comprises almost 3,000 clones, about 78% of which are singletons, and 3% to 4% rests with the top ten. The data were taken from a study of B cell selection in AIRE deficiency. Trimming took off 2 bases at V and 2 bases at J, with 15 bases between the two ends. Germline values: CDR1 MRHNA, CDR2 SNTAGT. The CDR3 consists of 16 residues. The regulatory T cell sort gate was CD4+CD25hiCD127low/negative. General observations from the study: CDR3s were shorter in shared Treg sequences, reflecting few non-templated nucleotide insertions. AIRE-deficient Tconv and Treg repertoires matched healthy donors in TCRBV, CDR3 length, diversity. TCRbeta-only data showed roughly two fifths of shared healthy Treg sequences in healthy Tconv.

Sequencing was performed on Tregs sorted from PBMCs. J is TRBJ1-1 and V is TRBV6-4, with D perhaps TRBD1 (5 bases). The TCR originated in a human donor with AIRE deficiency. The DNA for the CDR3 is TGTGCCAGCAGTGACCCACTGTCGGGGGTAAACACTGAAGCTTTCTTT. As protein: CASSDPLSGVNTEAFF.